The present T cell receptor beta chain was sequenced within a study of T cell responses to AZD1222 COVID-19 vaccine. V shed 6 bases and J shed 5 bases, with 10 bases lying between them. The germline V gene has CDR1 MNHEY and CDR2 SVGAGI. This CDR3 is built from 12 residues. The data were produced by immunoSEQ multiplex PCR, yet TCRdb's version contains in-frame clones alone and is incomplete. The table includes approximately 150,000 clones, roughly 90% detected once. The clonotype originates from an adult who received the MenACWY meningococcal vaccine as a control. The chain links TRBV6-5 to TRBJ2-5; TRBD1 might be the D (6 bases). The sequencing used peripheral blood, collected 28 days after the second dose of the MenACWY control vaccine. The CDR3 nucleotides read TGTGCCAGCAGCCGTAGGGGGGAGACCCAGTACTTC. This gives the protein CASSRRGETQYF.